Listed here are 20 T cell receptor beta chains from one sample, sequenced in a study of blood T cell repertoires in COVID-19. Produced via immunoSEQ multiplex PCR; TCRdb's table is partial and in-frame only. Here the sample spans about 140,000 clones, roughly 76% being singletons. The sample consisted of peripheral blood. The receptors originated from a man aged 80 or over with acute or convalescent COVID-19.

The CDR3, as DNA: TGTGCCAGCAGCCTGGGACTCCGCACAGATACGCAGTATTTT. This encodes CASSLGLRTDTQYF. The V gene is TRBV11-3, the J gene TRBJ2-3, with TRBD2 as a possible D gene (6 bases). Germline V gene sequence: CDR1 SGHNT, CDR2 YENEEA. Between the trimmed V and J ends, which lost 5 bases and 1 base, there was a span of 10 bases. The CDR3 extends over 14 amino acids.

Here the CDR3 reads CASSGTGAGNTIYF. The CDR3 DNA follows: TGTGCCAGCAGCGGGACAGGGGCAGGAAACACCATATATTTT. The genes are TRBV6-5 and TRBJ1-3; 10 bases fit TRBD1. This CDR3 is built from 14 residues. V gave up 6 bases and J gave up 4 bases; unmatched junction bases: 3. Germline-derived CDR1 and CDR2 are MNHEY and SVGAGI.

V usage is TRBV27 and J usage is TRBJ2-2; 7 bases line up with TRBD2. V lost 5 bases, J lost 0 bases, and 6 bases stayed unmatched. The CDR3 spans 16 residues. CDR1 and CDR2 (germline): MNHEY, SMNVEV (reference sequence). The CDR3 protein is CASSRSGTPNTGELFF. CDR3 coding DNA: TGTGCCAGCAGTCGAAGCGGGACCCCGAACACCGGGGAGCTGTTTTTT.

This chain links TRBV2 with TRBJ2-7; 8 positions match TRBD1. J was trimmed by 6 bases and V by 8 bases; bases with no gene match: 9. This CDR3 region has 13 residues. Germline CDR1 is SNHLY and CDR2 is FYNNEI. In nucleotides, the CDR3 is TGTGCCAGCCTGCAGACAGGGGTCGGCGAGCAGTACTTC. It yields the protein CASLQTGVGEQYF.

This sequence joins TRBV7-9 and TRBJ2-7, with D unresolved. The germline V gene has CDR1 SEHNR and CDR2 FQNEAQ (reference sequence). V was cut by 5 bases and J by 1 base, with 9 bases left in between. The CDR3 totals 13 residues. CDR3 residues: CASSRTDSYEQYF. The CDR3 coding sequence is TGTGCCAGCAGCCGAACAGATTCCTACGAGCAGTACTTC.

V and J are TRBV7-2 and TRBJ2-7; D uncertain. There are 13 residues in the CDR3. V lost 0 bases to trimming and J lost 7 bases, with 10 bases between them. Per the germline V gene, CDR1 is SGHTA and CDR2 is FQGNSA. The CDR3 sequence is CASSLAAGLEQYF. DNA for the CDR3: TGTGCCAGCAGCTTAGCCGCTGGGCTAGAGCAGTACTTC.

This chain connects TRBV7-9 to TRBJ1-6; D unresolved. Germline CDR1 reads SEHNR; CDR2 reads FQNEAQ (reference sequence). Trimming shortened V by 10 bases and J by 10 bases, and 20 bases separated the two germline ends. CDR3 size: 14 residues. For the CDR3, the DNA is TGTGCCATCCAGCAGGACTCCGACGGATCACCCCTCCACTTT. The encoded protein is CAIQQDSDGSPLHF.

The chain is built from TRBV5-8 and TRBJ2-7; tentatively, D is TRBD1 (6 bases). CDR3 length: 16 residues. Germline assignment: CDR1 SGHTS and CDR2 YDEGEE. V shed 2 bases and J shed 1 base, with 16 bases lying between them. The CDR3, as DNA: TGTGCCAGCAGCTTCCCACATAGGACAGCATCCTACGAGCAGTACTTC. Its translation is CASSFPHRTASYEQYF.

The chain links TRBV29-1 to TRBJ1-3; D remains ambiguous. V was pared by 6 bases and J by 8 bases, with 11 bases between. The CDR3 is 11 amino acids. Germline V gene lookup returns CDR1 SQVTM and CDR2 ANQGSEA. CDR3 in amino acids: CSVELAHTIYF. In DNA form, the CDR3 reads TGCAGCGTGGAGCTGGCCCACACCATATATTTT.

The chain recombines TRBV3-1 (or the pseudogene TRBV3-2) with TRBJ2-3, with D possibly TRBD1 on 5 matching bases. Trimming removed 1 base at V and 4 bases at J, with 12 bases between. CDR3 length equals 15 residues. Germline V CDR1 and CDR2: LGHDT, YNNKEL (reference sequence). As DNA, the CDR3 is TGTGCCAGCAGCCAAGGTGCAGGGAACGCAGATACGCAGTATTTT. Its translation is CASSQGAGNADTQYF.

The chain uses TRBV5-1 and TRBJ2-3; 9 bases line up with TRBD2. The CDR3 length is 17 residues. CDR1 is SGHRS, CDR2 YFSETQ, per germline. The V and J ends lost 3 bases and 6 bases, in that order; junction bases with no gene match: 14. Here the CDR3 reads CASSSQWSGGPPDTQYF. CDR3 DNA: TGCGCCAGCAGCTCGCAGTGGAGCGGGGGGCCTCCTGATACGCAGTATTTT.

The chain joins TRBV6-6 to TRBJ1-2; 7 bases agree with TRBD1. This CDR3 spans 13 amino acids. Germline trimming cut 5 bases from V and 1 base from J; bases unmatched to any gene: 1. Germline V CDR1 and CDR2: MNHNY, SVGAGI (reference sequence). The chain's CDR3 is CASSGTDNYGYTF. The CDR3 bases are TGTGCCAGCAGTGGGACAGATAACTATGGCTACACCTTC.

The chain recombines TRBV1 with TRBJ1-3; the listed D gene, TRBD1, was not tested against the DNA. TRBV1 is tagged as a pseudogene. The CDR3 sequence is 15 residues long. This chain's CDR3 is CTSSQDRGAGNTIYF. The DNA of the CDR3 is TGCACCAGCAGCCAAGACAGGGGTGCTGGAAACACCATATATTTT.

This clone was seen more than once but under ten times. This chain joins TRBV7-2 and TRBJ2-7; D possibly corresponds to TRBD1 (6 bases). The CDR3 runs 13 residues. The V and J ends lost 6 bases and 0 bases respectively, with 9 bases between them. Germline CDR1 SGHTA, CDR2 FQGNSA. CDR3 DNA sequence: TGTGCCAGCAGTGACAGGAGCTCCTACGAGCAGTACTTC. It specifies CASSDRSSYEQYF.

With regard to this clone: Its ends do not fully match the called genes, so a read error is possible. The chain joins TRBV7-2 to TRBJ2-1; possibly TRBD1 for D (6 bases). The CDR3 length is 13 residues. Germline CDR1 reads SGHTA; CDR2 reads FQGNSA. The CDR3 reads CASSLARTAEQFF. In DNA form, the CDR3 reads TGTGCCAGCAGCCTAGCCCGGACAGCCGAGCAGTTCTTC.

This clone was counted only a few times. The V gene is TRBV3-1 (or the pseudogene TRBV3-2), the J gene TRBJ1-1; D gene uncertain. The CDR3 length is 11 residues. Germline CDR1 is LGHDT and CDR2 is YNNKEL (reference sequence). Trimming removed 6 bases from V and 1 base from J, with 3 bases in between. CDR3 residues: CASRRNTEAFF. The CDR3 coding sequence is TGTGCCAGCAGGAGGAACACTGAAGCTTTCTTT.

The chain links TRBV5-4 to TRBJ2-5; TRBD2 might be the D (5 bases). This CDR3 is 15 amino acids long. The germline V gene encodes CDR1 SGHNT and CDR2 YYREEE (reference sequence). Trimming shortened V by 1 base and J by 5 bases, and 15 bases separated the two germline ends. CDR3 region: CASSLPGNKGETQYF. The CDR3 region has the DNA TGTGCCAGCAGCTTGCCGGGAAACAAAGGGGAGACCCAGTACTTC.

Of note for this clone: One junction end disagrees with the germline gene, perhaps due to a read error. J is TRBJ2-7 and V is TRBV6-5; D unresolved. Per the germline V gene, CDR1 is MNHEY and CDR2 is SVGAGI. The length of the CDR3 is 11 residues. The CDR3: CASSNSGEQYF. CDR3 in DNA: TGTGCCAGCAGTAACTCCGGGGAGCAGTACTTC.

This clone was detected once. V usage is TRBV3-1 (or the pseudogene TRBV3-2) and J usage is TRBJ1-1, with D unresolved. The length of the CDR3 is 15 residues. Germline CDR1 and CDR2: LGHDT and YNNKEL (reference sequence). V lost 0 bases, J lost 1 base, and 9 bases lay in between. DNA for the CDR3: TGTGCCAGCAGCCAAGACCTCTACCAGAACACTGAAGCTTTCTTT. Its translation is CASSQDLYQNTEAFF.

J is TRBJ1-1 and V is TRBV7-2, with D possibly being TRBD1 (5 bases). Deletions cut 3 bases from V and 4 bases from J, with 12 bases between. Germline assignment: CDR1 SGHTA and CDR2 FQGNSA. The CDR3 totals 14 residues. CDR3 DNA: TGTGCCAGCAGCTTGGGACTGATGGGCACTGAAGCTTTCTTT. Protein product: CASSLGLMGTEAFF.